The clone carrying this T cell receptor (beta chain) was seen more than once but under ten times. Its target is unknown. Deletions cut 7 bases from V and 4 bases from J, with 11 bases between. Germline V gene lookup returns CDR1 SGHAT and CDR2 FQNNGV. CDR3 length: 13 amino acids. Assay: immunoSEQ multiplex PCR; the TCRdb copy retains only in-frame clones and omits some. The sample has some 150,000 clones, 90% to 95% seen once; the top ten hold more than 0.85%. This sample was taken from a study of T cell responses to AZD1222 COVID-19 vaccine. Points from the study as a whole: As reported, nearly half of all spike-specific TCRs target variant regions that are unmutated. The number of AZD1222 recipients seropositive at baseline was only 5 to 7. Spike-wide coverage was observed for vaccine-associated CD4 TCRs, with dominant responses at 160-218 and 743-854. Females outnumbered males among donors, who were mostly white British; clonal diversity was possibly underestimated.

The material was peripheral blood, obtained on day 0 of MenACWY control vaccination. The TCR comes from an adult in good health. This rearrangement joins TRBV11-2 to TRBJ1-3; D ambiguous. The CDR3 coding sequence is TGTGCCAGCAAACCCACAGCAGGAAACACCATATATTTT. Protein: CASKPTAGNTIYF. The whole variable domain, filled in from reference TRBV11-2 and TRBJ1-3, reads EAGVAQSPRYKIIEKRQSVAFWCNPISGHATLYWYQQILGQGPKLLIQFQNNGVVDDSQLPKDRFSAERLKGVDSTLKIQPAKLEDSAVYLCASKPTAGNTIYFGEGSWLTVV.